This entry concerns a single T cell receptor (beta chain). What it binds is unknown. The source of the sample is a study of T-cell memory formation after mild COVID-19. The 5'RACE method, run with constant-segment primers, produced TCR alpha and TCR beta cDNA libraries (carrying sample barcodes and UMIs). Using its own MiXCR run on the 5' RACE reads, TCRdb lists one record per CDR3 protein. The sample contains around 250,000 distinct CDR3 sequences, roughly 9.4% of which appear only once. Germline CDR1 and CDR2: SGHRS and YFSETQ. The CDR3 is 15 amino acids. Trimming removed 1 base at V and 6 bases at J, with 13 bases between. Findings and limits, study-wide: Among contracting clones, CD4+ were mainly CM/EM and CD8+ enriched in EMRA. Contracting clones, day 15 to 85, had balanced CD4/CD8, and later expanders favored CD4+. Within pre-infection memory, some responding clones were found, suggesting cross-reactive memory joined.

The sample taken for sequencing was PBMCs or a T cell subset sorted from them (not recorded which). The receptor's source is a man younger than 35 who had mild COVID-19 (a few samples of this study predate the infection). Cell type and time point are not known. This rearrangement joins TRBV5-1 to TRBJ2-2; possibly TRBD1 for D (6 bases). As DNA, the CDR3 is TGCGCCAGCAGCTTGAAACAGGGTCTTGCCGGGGAGCTGTTTTTT. This encodes CASSLKQGLAGELFF.